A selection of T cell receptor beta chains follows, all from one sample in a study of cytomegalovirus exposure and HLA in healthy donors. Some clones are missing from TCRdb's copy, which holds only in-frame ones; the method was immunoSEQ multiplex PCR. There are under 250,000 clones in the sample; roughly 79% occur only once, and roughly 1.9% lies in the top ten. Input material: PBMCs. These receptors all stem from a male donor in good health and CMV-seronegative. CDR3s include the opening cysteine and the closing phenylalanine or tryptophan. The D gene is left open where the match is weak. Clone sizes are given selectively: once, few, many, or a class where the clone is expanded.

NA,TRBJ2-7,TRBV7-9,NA,CASSFTRAQGKGYEQYF,TGTGCCAGCAGCTTTACTCGGGCTCAGGGGAAGGGCTACGAGCAGTACTTC
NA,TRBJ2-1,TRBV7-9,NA,CASSFEGGEQFF,TGTGCCAGCAGCTTCGAAGGCGGCGAGCAGTTCTTC
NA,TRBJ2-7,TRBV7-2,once,CASSNNRDSYEQYF,TGTGCCAGCAGCAATAACAGGGATTCCTACGAGCAGTACTTC
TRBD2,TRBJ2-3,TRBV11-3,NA,CASSPRTSGGGNTQYF,TGTGCCAGCAGCCCTAGGACTAGCGGGGGTGGTAATACGCAGTATTTT
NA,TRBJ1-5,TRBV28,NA,CASSLYSGNQPQHF,TGTGCCAGCAGTTTATATTCGGGCAATCAGCCCCAGCATTTT
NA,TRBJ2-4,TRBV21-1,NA,CASSKVPGFDKNIQYF,TGTGCCAGCAGCAAAGTTCCGGGGTTCGACAAAAACATTCAGTACTTC
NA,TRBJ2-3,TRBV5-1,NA,CASSFGPTTDTQYF,TGCGCCAGCAGCTTTGGGCCAACCACAGATACGCAGTATTTT
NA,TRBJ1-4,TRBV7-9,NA,CASSLPGDEKLFF,TGTGCCAGCAGCTTACCGGGGGATGAAAAACTGTTTTTT
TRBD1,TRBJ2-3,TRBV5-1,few,CASSIGQGADTQYF,TGCGCCAGCAGCATAGGACAGGGGGCAGATACGCAGTATTTT
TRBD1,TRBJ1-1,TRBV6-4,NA,CASSRTGWGDTEAFF,TGTGCCAGCAGTCGGACAGGATGGGGTGACACTGAAGCTTTCTTT
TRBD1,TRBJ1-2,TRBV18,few,CASSPYQDRDHGYTF,TGTGCCAGCTCACCTTACCAAGACAGGGACCATGGCTACACCTTC
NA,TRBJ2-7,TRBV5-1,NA,CASSLGSGLYEQYF,TGCGCCAGCAGCTTGGGCAGCGGGCTCTACGAGCAGTACTTC
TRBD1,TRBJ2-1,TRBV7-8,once,CASSADRAPYNEQFF,TGTGCCAGCAGCGCGGACAGGGCTCCCTACAATGAGCAGTTCTTC
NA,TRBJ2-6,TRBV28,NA,CASSLLAPRSGANVLTF,TGTGCCAGCAGCCTACTAGCTCCTCGCTCTGGGGCCAACGTCCTGACTTTC
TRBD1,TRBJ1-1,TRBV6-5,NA,CASRTGLILNTEAFF,TGTGCCAGCCGGACAGGCCTTATTTTGAACACTGAAGCTTTCTTT
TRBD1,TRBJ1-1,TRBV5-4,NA,CASSKDRGFGAEAFF,TGTGCCAGCAGCAAGGACAGGGGTTTTGGGGCTGAAGCTTTCTTT
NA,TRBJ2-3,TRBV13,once,CASSTYTDTQYF,TGTGCCAGCAGCACATACACAGATACGCAGTATTTT
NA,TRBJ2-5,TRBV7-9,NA,CASSLQQSPQETQYF,TGTGCCAGCAGCTTACAACAGAGCCCTCAAGAGACCCAGTACTTC
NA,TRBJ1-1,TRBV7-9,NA,CASSLDRNTEAFF,TGTGCCAGCAGCCTCGACAGGAACACTGAAGCTTTCTTT
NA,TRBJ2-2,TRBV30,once,CAWSRGGPGELFF,TGTGCCTGGAGTAGGGGGGGCCCCGGGGAGCTGTTTTTT
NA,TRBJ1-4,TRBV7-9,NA,CASSSTITSATNEKLFF,TGTGCCAGCAGCTCAACAATCACATCTGCAACTAATGAAAAACTGTTTTTT
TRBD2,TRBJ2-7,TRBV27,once,CASSFSGGSSYEQYF,TGTGCCAGCAGTTTCTCCGGGGGGAGCTCCTACGAGCAGTACTTC
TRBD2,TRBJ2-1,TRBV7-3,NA,CASSNSGGNYNEQFF,TGTGCCAGCAGTAATAGCGGGGGGAACTACAATGAGCAGTTCTTC
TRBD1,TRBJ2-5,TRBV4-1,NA,CASSQTGTGRREQYF,TGCGCCAGCAGCCAAACCGGGACAGGGCGGCGAGAGCAGTACTTC
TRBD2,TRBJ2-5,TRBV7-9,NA,CASSLGGGQETQYF,TGTGCCAGCAGCTTAGGGGGGGGGCAAGAGACCCAGTACTTC
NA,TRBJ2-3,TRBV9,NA,CASSALSTDTQYF,TGTGCCAGCAGCGCCTTGAGTACAGATACGCAGTATTTT
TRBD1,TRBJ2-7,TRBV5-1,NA,CASSSKMDRGLYEQYF,TGCGCCAGCAGCTCAAAGATGGACAGGGGGCTCTACGAGCAGTACTTC
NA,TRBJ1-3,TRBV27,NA,CASRERVGGTGNTIYF,TGTGCCAGCAGGGAGAGGGTGGGGGGAACTGGAAACACCATATATTTT
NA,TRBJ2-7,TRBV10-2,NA,CASSESPLLSSYEQYF,TGCGCCAGCAGTGAGTCGCCCCTCCTGAGCTCCTACGAGCAGTACTTC
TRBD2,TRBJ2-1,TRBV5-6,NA,CASSLGGGSSYNEQFF,TGTGCCAGCAGCTTGGGAGGCGGGAGCTCCTACAATGAGCAGTTCTTC
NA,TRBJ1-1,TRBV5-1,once,CASSFLSQGGPPFAEAFF,TGCGCCAGCAGCTTCTTATCGCAGGGAGGCCCTCCTTTTGCTGAAGCTTTCTTT